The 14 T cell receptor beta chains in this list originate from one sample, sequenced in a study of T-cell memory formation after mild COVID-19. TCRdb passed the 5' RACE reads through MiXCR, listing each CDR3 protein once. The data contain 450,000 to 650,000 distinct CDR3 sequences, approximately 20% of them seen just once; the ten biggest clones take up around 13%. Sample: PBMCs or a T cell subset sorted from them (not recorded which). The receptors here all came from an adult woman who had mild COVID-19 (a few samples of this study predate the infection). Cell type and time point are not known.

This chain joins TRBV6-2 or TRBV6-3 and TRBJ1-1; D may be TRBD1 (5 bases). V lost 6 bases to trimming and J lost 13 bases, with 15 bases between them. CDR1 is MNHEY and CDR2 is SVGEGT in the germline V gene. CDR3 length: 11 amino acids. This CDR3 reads CASRSAGKGFF. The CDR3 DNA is TGTGCCAGCAGGTCCGCAGGGAAAGGTTTCTTT.

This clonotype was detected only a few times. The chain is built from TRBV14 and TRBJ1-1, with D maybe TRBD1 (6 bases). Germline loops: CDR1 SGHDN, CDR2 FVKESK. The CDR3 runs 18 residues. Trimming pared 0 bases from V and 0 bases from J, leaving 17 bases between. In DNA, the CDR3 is TGTGCCAGCAGCCAAGATTGGCGGAGGGGGAGACTGAACACTGAAGCTTTCTTT. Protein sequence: CASSQDWRRGRLNTEAFF.

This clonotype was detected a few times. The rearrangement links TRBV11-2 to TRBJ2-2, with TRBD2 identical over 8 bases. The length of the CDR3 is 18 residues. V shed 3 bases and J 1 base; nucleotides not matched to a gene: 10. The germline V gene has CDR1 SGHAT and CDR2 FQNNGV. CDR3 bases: TGTGCCAGCAGCTTCTTTACGATACTAGCGGAGAACACCGGGGAGCTGTTTTTT. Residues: CASSFFTILAENTGELFF.

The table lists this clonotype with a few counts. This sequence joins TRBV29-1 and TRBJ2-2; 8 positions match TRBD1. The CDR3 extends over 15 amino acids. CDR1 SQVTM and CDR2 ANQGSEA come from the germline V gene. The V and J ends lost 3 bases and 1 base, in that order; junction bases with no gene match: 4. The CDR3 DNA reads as TGCAGCGTTGAGGCTGGGACAGGGAACACCGGGGAGCTGTTTTTT. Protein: CSVEAGTGNTGELFF.

The CDR3 nucleotides are TGTGCCAGCAGCAAAGAGGGACAGCACTACGAGCAGTACTTC. This codes for CASSKEGQHYEQYF. The genes are TRBV5-5 and TRBJ2-7; 7 bases line up with TRBD1. There are 14 residues in the CDR3. With 4 bases clipped from V and 3 bases from J, the junction kept 7 bases outside the gene matches. Germline assignment: CDR1 SGHKS and CDR2 YYEKEE (reference sequence). Full variable domain (missing parts from reference TRBV5-5 and TRBJ2-7): DAGVTQSPTHLIKTRGQQVTLRCSPISGHKSVSWYQQVLGQGPQFIFQYYEKEERGRGNFPDRFSARQFPNYSSELNVNALLLGDSALYLCASSKEGQHYEQYFGPGTRLTVT.

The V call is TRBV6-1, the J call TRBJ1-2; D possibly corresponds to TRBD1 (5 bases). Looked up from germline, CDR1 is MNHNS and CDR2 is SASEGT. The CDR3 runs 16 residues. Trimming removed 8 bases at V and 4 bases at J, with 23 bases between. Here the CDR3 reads CASHSPLLTEIYGYTF. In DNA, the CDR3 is TGTGCCAGCCATTCCCCCTTATTGACAGAGATCTATGGCTACACCTTC.

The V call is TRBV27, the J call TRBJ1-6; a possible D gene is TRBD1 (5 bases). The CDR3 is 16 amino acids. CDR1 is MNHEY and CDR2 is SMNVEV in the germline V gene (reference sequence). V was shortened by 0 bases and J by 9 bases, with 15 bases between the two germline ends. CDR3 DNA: TGTGCCAGCAGTTTATCTACCGGGACTAAAAGTTCACCCCTCCACTTT. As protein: CASSLSTGTKSSPLHF.

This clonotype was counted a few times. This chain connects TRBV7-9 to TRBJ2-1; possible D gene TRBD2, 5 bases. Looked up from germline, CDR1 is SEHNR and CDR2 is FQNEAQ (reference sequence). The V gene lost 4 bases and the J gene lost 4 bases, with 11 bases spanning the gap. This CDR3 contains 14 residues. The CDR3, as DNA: TGTGCCAGCAGCTGGAGTAGCGAGTACAATGAGCAGTTCTTC. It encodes CASSWSSEYNEQFF.

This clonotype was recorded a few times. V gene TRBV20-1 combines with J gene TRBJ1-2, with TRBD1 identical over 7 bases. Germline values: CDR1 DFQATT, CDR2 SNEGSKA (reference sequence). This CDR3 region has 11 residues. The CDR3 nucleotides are TGCACCAGTCAGGGGGTGTTTGGCTACACCTTC. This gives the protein CTSQGVFGYTF.

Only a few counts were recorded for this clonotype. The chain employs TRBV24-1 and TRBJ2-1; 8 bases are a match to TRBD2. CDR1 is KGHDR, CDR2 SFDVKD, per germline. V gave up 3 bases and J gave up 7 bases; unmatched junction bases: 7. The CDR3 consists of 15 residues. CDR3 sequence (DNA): TGTGCCACCAGTGATATGCCGGGGGGGCTTAATGAGCAGTTCTTC. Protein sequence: CATSDMPGGLNEQFF.

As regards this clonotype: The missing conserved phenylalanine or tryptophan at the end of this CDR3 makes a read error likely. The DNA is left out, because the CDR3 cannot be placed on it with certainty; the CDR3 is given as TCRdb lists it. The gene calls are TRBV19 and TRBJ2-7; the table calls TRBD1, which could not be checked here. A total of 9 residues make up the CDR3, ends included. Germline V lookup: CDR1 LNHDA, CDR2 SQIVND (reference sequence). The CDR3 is CARGKQGRN.

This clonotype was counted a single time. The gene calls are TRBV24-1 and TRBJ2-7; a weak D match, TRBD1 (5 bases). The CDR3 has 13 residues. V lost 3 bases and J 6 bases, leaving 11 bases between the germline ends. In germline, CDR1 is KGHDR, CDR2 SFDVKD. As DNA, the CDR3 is TGTGCCACCAGTGATGGGGCAAAGGGCGAGCAGTACTTC. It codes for CATSDGAKGEQYF.

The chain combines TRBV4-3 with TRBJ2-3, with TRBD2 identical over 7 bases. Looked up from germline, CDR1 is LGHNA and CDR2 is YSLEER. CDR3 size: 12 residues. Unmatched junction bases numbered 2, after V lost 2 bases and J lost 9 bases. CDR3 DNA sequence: TGCGCCAGCAGCCAACTGGGGGGGACGCAGTATTTT. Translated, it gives CASSQLGGTQYF.

This CDR3 reads CASSPLRRETTEAFF. The CDR3 nucleotides read TGTGCCAGCAGCCCGCTACGACGGGAAACCACTGAAGCTTTCTTT. This sequence joins TRBV7-2 and TRBJ1-1; D is undetermined. The germline V and J ends were trimmed by 5 bases and 4 bases, with 17 bases remaining between them. This CDR3 comprises 15 residues. From germline, CDR1 is SGHTA and CDR2 FQGNSA.